These 31 T cell receptor beta chains share one sample of origin, sequenced in a study of metastatic and nonmetastatic thyroid tumors. Before thyroid surgery, none of the patients had received any treatment. TCRdb re-processed the PCR reads through MiXCR. The sample gives about 35,000 clones, over 25% of which show up once; about 7.2% is in the top ten. The material sequenced was blood. These TCRs come from a female donor with papillary thyroid cancer or a benign thyroid nodule (not recorded which). Some clones in this sample may be carry-over from other donors' samples.

The chain joins TRBV11-2 to TRBJ2-7; D perhaps matches TRBD2 (5 bases). From germline, CDR1 is SGHAT and CDR2 FQNNGV. This CDR3 region has 15 residues. The V end lost 6 bases, the J end lost 3 bases, and 18 bases lay between the germline ends. The CDR3 sequence is CASRRSTGLLYEQYF. In nucleotides, the CDR3 is TGTGCCAGCAGACGATCCACGGGGTTACTCTACGAGCAGTACTTC.

Remarks on this clone: Its ends do not fully match the called genes, so a read error is possible. This chain uses TRBV6-5 with TRBJ2-7; D call uncertain. The CDR3 extends over 10 amino acids. CDR1 is MNHEY and CDR2 is SVGAGI in the germline V gene. The CDR3, as DNA: TGTGCCCGCAGTAACTACGAGCATTACTTC. This sequence encodes CARSNYEHYF.

The rearrangement links TRBV12-3 or TRBV12-4 to TRBJ1-2, with 8 nucleotides matching TRBD1. CDR3 length equals 13 residues. V shed 3 bases, J shed 7 bases, and the junction held 4 bases outside the gene matches. Here the CDR3 reads CASSLTGERGYTF. The CDR3 DNA is TGTGCCAGCAGTTTGACAGGGGAGCGTGGCTACACCTTC.

This clone was detected many times. The V and J genes are TRBV11-2 and TRBJ1-1, with D perhaps matching TRBD1 (5 bases). V was shortened by 5 bases and J by 8 bases, with 12 bases between the two germline ends. Germline CDR1 is SGHAT and CDR2 is FQNNGV. This CDR3 comprises 12 residues. CDR3 bases: TGTGCCAGCAGCCCGGGGGGGGGAGAAGCTTTCTTT. Its protein is CASSPGGGEAFF.

This clone was found a few times. This chain joins TRBV6-1 and TRBJ2-1; the D is unclear. V was cut by 7 bases and J by 6 bases, with 10 bases left in between. Looked up from germline, CDR1 is MNHNS and CDR2 is SASEGT. This CDR3 has 12 amino acids. Here the CDR3 DNA reads TGTGCCAGCACAAACGACGGCAATGAGCAGTTCTTC. This sequence encodes CASTNDGNEQFF.

This chain uses TRBV6-1 with TRBJ2-2; 7 bases align to TRBD2. The CDR3 loop spans 13 amino acids. V shed 8 bases, J shed 10 bases, and the junction held 10 bases outside the gene matches. The germline V gene has CDR1 MNHNS and CDR2 SASEGT. The CDR3: CASSRRGTLELFF. The CDR3 nucleotides read TGTGCCAGCTCCCGGCGGGGGACCTTGGAGCTGTTTTTT.

This chain uses TRBV12-3 or TRBV12-4 with TRBJ2-5, with a tentative D call TRBD1 (8 bases). The V and J ends lost 4 bases and 1 base respectively, with 19 bases between them. This CDR3 spans 17 amino acids. CDR3 sequence: CASSSGRGQAIQETQYF. CDR3 nucleotides: TGTGCCAGCAGTTCAGGGAGGGGACAGGCGATCCAAGAGACCCAGTACTTC.

V and J are TRBV7-8 and TRBJ1-1; the match to TRBD1 covers 10 bases. Germline CDR1 SGHVS, CDR2 FQNEAQ. The CDR3 has 15 amino acids. Trimming at V came to 5 bases and at J to 3 bases, leaving 6 bases not matched to a gene. This chain's CDR3 is CASSTDRGQDTEAFF. The DNA of the CDR3 is TGTGCCAGCAGCACTGACAGGGGGCAGGACACTGAAGCTTTCTTT.

The table lists this clone with many counts. The chain uses TRBV9 and TRBJ1-1; the D gene is possibly TRBD1 (5 bases). The V and J ends lost 3 bases and 3 bases respectively, with 15 bases between them. CDR3 length: 15 residues. CDR1 is SGDLS and CDR2 is YYNGEE in the germline V gene. Here the CDR3 reads CASSARRGGDTEAFF. In DNA form, the CDR3 reads TGTGCCAGCAGCGCCAGACGGGGGGGGGACACTGAAGCTTTCTTT.

A word on this clone: At one end, the junction sequence differs from germline, possibly due to a read error. This chain joins TRBV6-2 or TRBV6-3 and TRBJ2-1; D is unclear. This CDR3 is 14 amino acids long. The germline V gene encodes CDR1 MNHEY and CDR2 SVGEGT. DNA of the CDR3: TGTGCCAGCAGGGGAATGGGAAATTACAATGAGAAGTTCTTC. This gives the protein CASRGMGNYNEKFF.

The chain is built from TRBV6-2 or TRBV6-3 and TRBJ2-1, with TRBD2 matching 10 bases. The CDR3 sequence is 15 residues long. Germline CDR1 and CDR2: MNHEY and SVGEGT. Trimming removed 7 bases from V and 8 bases from J; junction bases left unmatched: 11. CDR3 DNA: TGTGCCAGCATAAGGTCTAGCGGGAGTCTCGATGAGCAGTTCTTC. Amino acids: CASIRSSGSLDEQFF.

The J gene is TRBJ1-2, the V gene TRBV6-1, with TRBD1 matching over 7 bases. CDR1 and CDR2 from the germline V gene are MNHNS and SASEGT. V dropped 3 bases and J dropped 8; count of bases not matched to a gene: 6. CDR3 size: 13 residues. CDR3 sequence reads: CASSEEGAGGYTF. The CDR3 nucleotides are TGTGCCAGCAGTGAGGAGGGGGCAGGAGGCTACACCTTC.

In this sample, this clone turned up a few times. This chain joins TRBV28 and TRBJ2-3; 10 bases agree with TRBD1. Germline V lookup: CDR1 MDHEN, CDR2 SYDVKM. Trimming took 4 bases from V and 5 from J; bases not matched to a gene: 9. The CDR3 sequence is 16 residues long. The CDR3 DNA reads as TGTGCCAGCAGTTCCCCGGGGACAGGGGACGTAGATACGCAGTATTTT. Translating gives CASSSPGTGDVDTQYF.

This clone was seen at least ten times. The rearrangement links TRBV5-6 to TRBJ1-6; 9 nucleotides agree with TRBD1. The germline CDR1 and CDR2 sequences are SGHDT and YYEEEE. There are 14 residues in the CDR3. The V and J ends lost 4 bases and 9 bases, in that order; junction bases with no gene match: 5. This CDR3 is CASSTGQGFSPLHF. The DNA of the CDR3 is TGTGCCAGCAGCACCGGACAGGGGTTTTCACCCCTCCACTTT.

Judged by abundance, this clone is medium-sized (0.01 to 0.1%). The chain couples TRBV12-3 or TRBV12-4 to TRBJ1-1; possibly TRBD1 for D (6 bases). Trimming took off 6 bases at V and 6 bases at J, with 11 bases between the two ends. This CDR3 contains 12 residues. The CDR3 nucleotides are TGTGCCAGCAGCCTCGGGGGCCCTGAAGCTTTCTTT. This encodes CASSLGGPEAFF.

The rearrangement joins TRBV4-2 to TRBJ2-1; D unclear. Germline V lookup: CDR1 LGHNA, CDR2 YNFKEQ. This CDR3 has 12 residues. Trimming cost V 1 base and J 8 bases, with 6 bases left between them. CDR3 sequence reads: CASSQARDEQFF. CDR3 DNA: TGTGCCAGCAGCCAAGCTCGGGATGAGCAGTTCTTC.

The CDR3 nucleotides read TGCAGTGCTAGAGTTTTGAGGGGTACAGGGGTCGGAGCAGATACGCAGTATTTT. It yields the protein CSARVLRGTGVGADTQYF. V gene TRBV20-1 combines with J gene TRBJ2-3, with TRBD1 identical over 7 bases. With V trimmed by 1 base and J by 4 bases, 17 bases remained unmatched. The CDR3 totals 18 residues. Germline assignment: CDR1 DFQATT and CDR2 SNEGSKA (reference sequence).

This clone has ten or more counts. The chain joins TRBV2 to TRBJ2-2; D call uncertain. V lost 6 bases, J lost 6 bases, and 8 bases lay in between. This CDR3 is built from 12 residues. Germline loops: CDR1 SNHLY, CDR2 FYNNEI. Here the CDR3 reads CASRKLAGELFF. CDR3 bases: TGTGCCAGCAGAAAGTTGGCCGGGGAGCTGTTTTTT.

The V and J genes are TRBV30 and TRBJ1-2; D gene ambiguous. The germline gives CDR1 GTSNPN, CDR2 SVGIG (reference sequence). CDR3 length: 11 residues. The ends were cut back, 0 bases at V and 9 bases at J, with 8 bases in the middle. CDR3 sequence: CAWSVRYCYTF. In DNA form, the CDR3 reads TGTGCCTGGAGTGTACGGTATTGCTACACCTTC.

Relative to its sample, this clone is medium-sized. The J gene is TRBJ2-7, the V gene TRBV11-2; TRBD1 aligns across 10 bases. V was pared by 3 bases and J by 5 bases, with 4 bases of the junction left unmatched. The CDR3 is 14 amino acids. Germline CDR1 reads SGHAT; CDR2 reads FQNNGV. In nucleotides, the CDR3 is TGTGCCAGCAGCTTCGGACAGGGGGGAAACGAGCAGTACTTC. Translating it yields CASSFGQGGNEQYF.

This clone was found many times. A read error may explain this, as a much larger clone is one base away. It is likely a read error, because the conserved phenylalanine at the end of the CDR3 is missing. The chain recombines TRBV5-8 with TRBJ1-1; D is unresolved. The CDR3 is made up of 14 amino acids. CDR1 and CDR2 from the germline V gene are SGHTS and YDEGEE. V shed 2 bases and J shed 1 base, with 9 bases lying between them. CDR3 in amino acids: CASSFRQTNTEAFL. The CDR3 bases are TGTGCCAGCAGCTTCCGGCAGACGAACACTGAAGCTTTCCTT.

This clone was seen more than once but under ten times. The gene calls are TRBV27 and TRBJ2-7, with TRBD2 identical over 9 bases. Germline V gene data show CDR1 as MNHEY and CDR2 as SMNVEV (reference sequence). The CDR3 runs 14 residues. V shed 10 bases and J 1 base; nucleotides not matched to a gene: 8. The CDR3 bases are TGTGCCACCGGGAGCGGGGGGAGGTCCTACGAGCAGTACTTC. Residues: CATGSGGRSYEQYF.

The chain links TRBV20-1 to TRBJ2-1, with 10 bases that match TRBD2. Germline V gives CDR1 DFQATT, CDR2 SNEGSKA (reference sequence). The CDR3 runs 14 residues. V lost 6 bases to trimming and J lost 10 bases; unmatched junction nucleotides: 12. The CDR3 sequence is CSAGRASGSGEQFF. The CDR3 DNA sequence: TGCAGTGCCGGCAGGGCTAGCGGGAGCGGAGAGCAGTTCTTC.

As for this clone: The CDR3 does not end in the conserved phenylalanine or tryptophan, so this is likely a read error. The chain joins TRBV15 to TRBJ2-5, with 9 bases identical to TRBD1. CDR3 size: 15 residues. Germline V CDR1 and CDR2: LNHNV, YYDKDF (reference sequence). CDR3 bases: TGTGTCACCAGCGGTACAGGGGGCAGGGAAGAGACCCAGTACTCC. Protein product: CVTSGTGGREETQYS.

At least ten counts were recorded for this clone. The chain couples TRBV12-3 or TRBV12-4 to TRBJ2-1; TRBD2 aligns across 8 bases. V dropped 5 bases and J dropped 4; count of bases not matched to a gene: 7. The length of the CDR3 is 15 residues. The DNA for the CDR3 is TGTGCCAGCAGTCCGAATAGCGGGGAGTACAATGAGCAGTTCTTC. Residues: CASSPNSGEYNEQFF.

CDR3 coding DNA: TGTGCCAGCAGCCCTCACCCGGGAAACTCTGGAAACACCATATATTTT. It translates to CASSPHPGNSGNTIYF. The chain employs TRBV11-2 and TRBJ1-3; D unresolved. The CDR3 is 16 residues long. Germline V gene lookup returns CDR1 SGHAT and CDR2 FQNNGV. V lost 5 bases to trimming and J lost 0 bases, with 14 bases between them. Full variable domain (remainder filled in from reference TRBV11-2 and TRBJ1-3): EAGVAQSPRYKIIEKRQSVAFWCNPISGHATLYWYQQILGQGPKLLIQFQNNGVVDDSQLPKDRFSAERLKGVDSTLKIQPAKLEDSAVYLCASSPHPGNSGNTIYFGEGSWLTVV.

To note about this clone: Other nucleotide sequences from this sample produce the same CDR3. The chain carries TRBV20-1 and TRBJ1-1, with 7 nucleotides matching TRBD1. Germline V CDR1 and CDR2: DFQATT, SNEGSKA (reference sequence). Trimming cost V 0 bases and J 8 bases; bases outside gene matches: 9. This CDR3 comprises 14 residues. The CDR3 region is CSARDDREVAEAFF. The DNA of the CDR3 is TGCAGTGCTAGAGATGACAGGGAGGTTGCCGAAGCTTTCTTT.

This chain connects TRBV20-1 to TRBJ1-4; D not resolved. The CDR3 runs 11 residues. Germline CDR1 is DFQATT and CDR2 is SNEGSKA (reference sequence). This CDR3 reads CRAPVVEKLFF. CDR3 in DNA: TGCAGAGCACCCGTGGTTGAAAAACTGTTTTTT.

Ten or more counts support this clone. The chain combines TRBV6-5 with TRBJ2-6, with a tentative D call TRBD2 (6 bases). This CDR3 comprises 16 residues. Trimming shortened V by 0 bases and J by 4 bases, and 10 bases separated the two germline ends. From germline, CDR1 is MNHEY and CDR2 SVGAGI. CDR3 in amino acids: CASSYSGEAGANVLTF. Written as DNA, the CDR3 is TGTGCCAGCAGTTACTCGGGGGAGGCCGGGGCCAACGTCCTGACTTTC.

This clone was seen many times. The sample contains more than one DNA sequence encoding this CDR3. This chain links TRBV20-1 with TRBJ1-1, with D tentatively TRBD1 (5 bases). CDR3 length: 15 residues. CDR1 DFQATT and CDR2 SNEGSKA come from the germline V gene (reference sequence). V gave up 0 bases and J gave up 7 bases, with 18 bases separating them. This CDR3 is CSARDWAGGEGEAFF. Here the CDR3 DNA reads TGCAGTGCTAGAGATTGGGCCGGGGGGGAGGGTGAAGCTTTCTTT.

The rearrangement uses TRBV5-3 and TRBJ2-7; maybe TRBD2 (6 bases). TRBV5-3 counts as an open reading frame of uncertain function. The CDR3 runs to 12 residues. Trimming shortened V by 9 bases and J by 6 bases, and 16 bases separated the two germline ends. The CDR3 coding sequence is TGTGCCACACGAATTGCGGGGCGCGAGCAGTACTTC. Its translation is CATRIAGREQYF.